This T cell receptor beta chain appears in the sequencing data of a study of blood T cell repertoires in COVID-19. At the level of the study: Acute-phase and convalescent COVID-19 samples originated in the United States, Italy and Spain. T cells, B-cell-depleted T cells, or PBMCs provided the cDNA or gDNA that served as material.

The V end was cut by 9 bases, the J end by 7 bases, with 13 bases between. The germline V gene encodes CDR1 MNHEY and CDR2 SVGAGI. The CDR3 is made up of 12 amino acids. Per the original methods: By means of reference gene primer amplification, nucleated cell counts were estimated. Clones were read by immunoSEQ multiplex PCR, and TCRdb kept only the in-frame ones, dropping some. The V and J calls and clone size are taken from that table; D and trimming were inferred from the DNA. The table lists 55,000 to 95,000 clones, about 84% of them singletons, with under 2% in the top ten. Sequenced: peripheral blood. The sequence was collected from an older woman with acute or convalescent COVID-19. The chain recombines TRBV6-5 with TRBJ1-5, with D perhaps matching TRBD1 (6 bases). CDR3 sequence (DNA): TGTGCCAGTGTGGGGGCCGGGCAGCCCCAGCATTTT. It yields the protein CASVGAGQPQHF.